The 17 T cell receptor beta chains reported below all come from one sample, sequenced in a study of CD4 T cells in relation to SARS-CoV-2 and coronaviruses. Sequencing used immunoSEQ multiplex PCR; TCRdb keeps in-frame clones, though not all of them. The sample carries approximately 16,000 clones, around four fifths recorded once. Unexposed donor CD4+ T cells date from 2011-2018, before the COVID-19 pandemic. Isolation of CD4+ T cells took place after roughly nine days in culture. These receptors are not linked to any known antigen. Sequenced input: CD4+ T cells from PBMCs, cultured in vitro. The receptors were gathered from a human donor in good health.

The chain combines TRBV5-1 with TRBJ1-2; TRBD1 matches 7 bases. With 4 bases clipped from V and 4 bases from J, the junction kept 10 bases outside the gene matches. The CDR3 covers 15 residues. Germline loops: CDR1 SGHRS, CDR2 YFSETQ. The CDR3: CASSLDPGDSYGYTF. The CDR3 DNA is TGCGCCAGCAGCCTTGATCCAGGGGACAGCTATGGCTACACCTTC.

The chain uses TRBV9 and TRBJ2-7; 7 nucleotides match TRBD1. Looked up from germline, CDR1 is SGDLS and CDR2 is YYNGEE. This CDR3 region has 15 residues. V dropped 1 base and J dropped 6; count of bases not matched to a gene: 10. The CDR3 reads CASSVRDSPPFEQYF. In nucleotides, the CDR3 is TGTGCCAGCAGCGTACGGGACAGCCCTCCGTTCGAGCAGTACTTC.

About this clone: Relative to the germline gene, one junction end is altered; a read error may explain this. This chain connects TRBV13 to TRBJ2-2; tentatively, D is TRBD2 (7 bases). Germline assignment: CDR1 PRHDT and CDR2 FYEKMQ (reference sequence). This CDR3 region has 15 residues. Here the CDR3 reads CASSLGGANTGELFF. CDR3 in DNA: TGTGCCAGCAGCCTAGGGGGGGCGAACACCGGGGAGCTGTTTTTT.

This sequence joins TRBV5-4 and TRBJ2-5; 8 nucleotides match TRBD1. This CDR3 contains 15 residues. V gave up 4 bases and J gave up 5 bases; unmatched junction bases: 10. Per germline, CDR1 SGHNT and CDR2 YYREEE (reference sequence). CDR3 protein: CASSPDRGVGETQYF. The CDR3 DNA follows: TGTGCCAGCAGCCCCGACAGGGGTGTTGGGGAGACCCAGTACTTC.

The chain is built from TRBV7-9 and TRBJ1-1; perhaps TRBD1 as D (6 bases). The CDR3 contains 13 residues. Germline V CDR1 and CDR2: SEHNR, FQNEAQ (reference sequence). The V end lost 5 bases, the J end lost 3 bases, and 10 bases lay between the germline ends. Here the CDR3 DNA reads TGTGCCAGCAGCCAGGACAGATACACTGAAGCTTTCTTT. This sequence encodes CASSQDRYTEAFF.

The chain's CDR3 is CASSPLAGGLTGELFF. The CDR3 nucleotides read TGTGCCAGCAGCCCTCTAGCGGGAGGGCTCACCGGGGAGCTGTTTTTT. The chain is built from TRBV7-9 and TRBJ2-2; 12 nucleotides line up with TRBD2. The germline CDR1 and CDR2 sequences are SEHNR and FQNEAQ (reference sequence). V gave up 5 bases and J gave up 4 bases; unmatched junction bases: 5. CDR3 length equals 16 residues.

The V call is TRBV20-1, the J call TRBJ2-1; weak D call: TRBD1 (7 bases). The ends were cut back, 3 bases at V and 9 bases at J, with 12 bases in the middle. Looked up from germline, CDR1 is DFQATT and CDR2 is SNEGSKA (reference sequence). The CDR3 contains 12 residues. The CDR3 reads CSASPGGPEQFF. CDR3 bases: TGCAGTGCTAGTCCAGGGGGGCCTGAGCAGTTCTTC.

This clone has only a few counts. The rearrangement joins TRBV5-1 to TRBJ2-1; D is unresolved. CDR1 and CDR2 from the germline V gene are SGHRS and YFSETQ. This CDR3 region has 14 residues. Trimming removed 0 bases from V and 5 bases from J, with 9 bases in between. CDR3 amino acids: CASSLGGVDNEQFF. The CDR3 DNA is TGCGCCAGCAGCTTGGGTGGGGTCGACAATGAGCAGTTCTTC.

J is TRBJ2-3 and V is TRBV20-1; 9 positions match TRBD2. The CDR3 contains 15 residues. Looked up from germline, CDR1 is DFQATT and CDR2 is SNEGSKA (reference sequence). Unmatched junction bases numbered 5, after V lost 3 bases and J lost 1 base. The DNA of the CDR3 is TGCAGTGCTAGTAGCGGGAGCGGGCGCACAGATACGCAGTATTTT. As protein: CSASSGSGRTDTQYF.

The V gene is TRBV3-1 (or the pseudogene TRBV3-2), the J gene TRBJ2-5, with D perhaps TRBD1 (6 bases). With 1 base removed from V and 4 bases from J, the gap between germline ends came to 13 bases. Germline V gene data show CDR1 as LGHDT and CDR2 as YNNKEL (reference sequence). CDR3 size: 15 residues. In DNA form, the CDR3 reads TGTGCCAGCAGCCAAGGGGTTGCAGGGGCAGAGACCCAGTACTTC. Residues: CASSQGVAGAETQYF.

This chain links TRBV28 with TRBJ1-1, with no clear D. The CDR3 has 12 amino acids. The V end lost 3 bases, the J end lost 5 bases, and 7 bases lay between the germline ends. The germline gives CDR1 MDHEN, CDR2 SYDVKM. The CDR3 region has the DNA TGTGCCAGCAGTTTCCATGGTACTGAAGCTTTCTTT. It is translated as CASSFHGTEAFF.

This clone was counted between two and nine times. V usage is TRBV4-1 and J usage is TRBJ1-5; 7 nucleotides align to TRBD1. The CDR3 consists of 21 residues. Germline CDR1 is MGHRA and CDR2 is YSYEKL. Trimming cost V 1 base and J 2 bases; bases outside gene matches: 20. CDR3 bases: TGCGCCAGCAGCCAAGCCAACCGGCAGGGGGTAGTTAAGAGAGGCAATCAGCCCCAGCATTTT. Translating gives CASSQANRQGVVKRGNQPQHF.

The chain links TRBV7-9 to TRBJ1-1; 7 bases agree with TRBD1. This CDR3 spans 15 amino acids. CDR1 and CDR2 from the germline V gene are SEHNR and FQNEAQ (reference sequence). Trimming took 5 bases from V and 4 from J; bases not matched to a gene: 10. CDR3 sequence: CASSPAGGYITEAFF. CDR3 coding DNA: TGTGCCAGCAGCCCGGCAGGGGGTTATATCACTGAAGCTTTCTTT.

J is TRBJ2-5 and V is TRBV6-1; possible D gene TRBD2, 6 bases. Germline CDR1 and CDR2: MNHNS and SASEGT. The CDR3 spans 14 residues. Trimming removed 3 bases at V and 1 base at J, with 9 bases between. The CDR3, as DNA: TGTGCCAGCAGTGATACCGGGGGCCAAGAGACCCAGTACTTC. Protein product: CASSDTGGQETQYF.

The CDR3 bases are TGTGCCAGCAGCTTAGGTGTGGGAGGGCCGGGGGAGACCCAGTACTTC. Encoded protein: CASSLGVGGPGETQYF. The chain combines TRBV11-2 with TRBJ2-5, with 7 bases that match TRBD2. The CDR3 contains 16 residues. V dropped 1 base and J dropped 5; count of bases not matched to a gene: 10. Germline V gene lookup returns CDR1 SGHAT and CDR2 FQNNGV.

V gene TRBV27 combines with J gene TRBJ1-1; possible D gene TRBD1, 5 bases. Trimming took 6 bases from V and 9 from J, leaving 20 bases between them. Germline CDR1 MNHEY, CDR2 SMNVEV (reference sequence). The CDR3 covers 14 residues. The CDR3 spells CASSPGRAGRKAFF. The CDR3 nucleotides are TGTGCCAGCAGCCCTGGAAGGGCAGGGCGGAAAGCTTTCTTT.

The chain carries TRBV28 and TRBJ1-2, with D tentatively TRBD1 (5 bases). Trimming took off 9 bases at V and 3 bases at J, with 17 bases between the two ends. The CDR3 runs to 14 residues. Germline V gives CDR1 MDHEN, CDR2 SYDVKM. CDR3 nucleotide sequence: TGTGCCAGTACCGGGGAAGGGGCCTACTATGGCTACACCTTC. Translated: CASTGEGAYYGYTF.